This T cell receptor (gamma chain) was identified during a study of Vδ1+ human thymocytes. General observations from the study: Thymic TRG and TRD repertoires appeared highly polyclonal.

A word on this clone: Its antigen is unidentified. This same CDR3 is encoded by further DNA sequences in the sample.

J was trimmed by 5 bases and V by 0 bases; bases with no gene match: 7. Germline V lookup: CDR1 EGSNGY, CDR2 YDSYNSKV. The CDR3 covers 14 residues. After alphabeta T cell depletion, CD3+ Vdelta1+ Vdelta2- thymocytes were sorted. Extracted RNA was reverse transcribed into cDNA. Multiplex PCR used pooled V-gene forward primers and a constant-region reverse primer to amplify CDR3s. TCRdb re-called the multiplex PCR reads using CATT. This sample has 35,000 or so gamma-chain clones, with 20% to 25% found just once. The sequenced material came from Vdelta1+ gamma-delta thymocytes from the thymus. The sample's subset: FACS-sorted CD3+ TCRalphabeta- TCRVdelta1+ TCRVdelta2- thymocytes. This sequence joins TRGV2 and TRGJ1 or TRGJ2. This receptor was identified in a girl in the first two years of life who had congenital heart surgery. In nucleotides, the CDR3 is TGTGCCACCTGGGACGGGCCAAGGAATTATAAGAAACTCTTT. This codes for CATWDGPRNYKKLF.